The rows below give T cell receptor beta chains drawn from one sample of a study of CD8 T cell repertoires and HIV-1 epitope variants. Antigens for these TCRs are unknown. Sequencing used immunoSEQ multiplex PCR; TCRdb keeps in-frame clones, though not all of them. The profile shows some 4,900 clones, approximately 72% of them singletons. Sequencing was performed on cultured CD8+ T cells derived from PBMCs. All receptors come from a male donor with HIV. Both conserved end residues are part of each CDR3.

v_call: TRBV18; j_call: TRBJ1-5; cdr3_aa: CASSRGQGEGQPQHF
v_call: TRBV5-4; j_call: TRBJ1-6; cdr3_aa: CASSLGRGLTPLHF
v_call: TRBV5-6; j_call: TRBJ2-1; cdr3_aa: CASTYSGGANEQFF
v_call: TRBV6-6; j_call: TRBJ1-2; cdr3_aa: CASSVGQGPLGYTF
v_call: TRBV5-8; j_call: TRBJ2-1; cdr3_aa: CASSFVGLDRDNEQFF
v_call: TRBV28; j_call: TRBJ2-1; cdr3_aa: CASSLIRGSYNEQFF
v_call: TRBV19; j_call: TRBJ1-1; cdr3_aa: CASSIGGQPNTEAFF
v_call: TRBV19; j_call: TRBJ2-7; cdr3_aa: CASSQTGFPYEQYF
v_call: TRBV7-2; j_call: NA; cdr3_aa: CASSLGDNSYEQYF
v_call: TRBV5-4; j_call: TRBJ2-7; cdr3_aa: CASSFEERPGDEQYF
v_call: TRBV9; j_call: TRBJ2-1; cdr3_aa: CASSGESGGRNEQFF
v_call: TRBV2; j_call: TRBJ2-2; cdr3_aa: CASSDPGDELAGELFF
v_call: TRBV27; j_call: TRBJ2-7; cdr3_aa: CASSLRPETYEQYF
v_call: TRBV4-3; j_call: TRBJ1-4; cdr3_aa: CASSPSGTTGGLFF
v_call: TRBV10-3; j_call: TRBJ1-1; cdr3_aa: CAISERTGEAFF
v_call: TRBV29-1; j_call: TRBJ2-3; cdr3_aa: CSAQSTSTDTQYF
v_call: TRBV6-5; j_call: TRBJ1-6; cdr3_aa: CASSPGGEGSPLHF
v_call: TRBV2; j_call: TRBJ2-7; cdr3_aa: CASRGTPYNEQYF
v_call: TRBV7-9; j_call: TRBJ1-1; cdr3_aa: CASSLVMGGGDTEAFF
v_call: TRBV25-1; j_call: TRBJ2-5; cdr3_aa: CASSGILGSQETQYF
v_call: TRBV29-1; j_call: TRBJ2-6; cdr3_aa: CSVVGDTDEGGANVLTF
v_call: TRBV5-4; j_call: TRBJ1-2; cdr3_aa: CASSSPAGTTYGYTF